The 9 T cell receptor beta chains presented below share a single source sample, sequenced in a study of blood T cell repertoires in COVID-19. Produced via immunoSEQ multiplex PCR; TCRdb's table is partial and in-frame only. The sample lists approximately 180,000 clones; 88% were seen once. Sequencing input: peripheral blood. These receptors were collected from a human donor in a cohort sampled during active COVID-19.

Only one count was recorded for this clone. The chain employs TRBV18 and TRBJ1-5, with no clear D. The CDR3 covers 13 residues. Germline V lookup: CDR1 KGHSH, CDR2 LQKENI. With 1 base removed from V and 5 bases from J, the gap between germline ends came to 6 bases. The CDR3 coding sequence is TGTGCCAGCTCACCACATGGAGATCAGCCCCAGCATTTT. Translation gives CASSPHGDQPQHF.

This clone was seen only once. CDR3 amino acids: CASSLAPEISNEKLFF. CDR3 nucleotides: TGTGCCAGCAGCTTGGCCCCCGAGATCTCTAATGAAAAACTGTTTTTT. J is TRBJ1-4 and V is TRBV5-6; D not certain. The V and J ends lost 0 bases and 3 bases respectively, with 12 bases between them. CDR1 is SGHDT and CDR2 is YYEEEE in the germline V gene. This CDR3 spans 16 amino acids. The variable domain in full, completed from reference TRBV5-6 and TRBJ1-4, reads DAGVTQSPTHLIKTRGQQVTLRCSPKSGHDTVSWYQQALGQGPQFIFQYYEEEERQRGNFPDRFSGHQFPNYSSELNVNALLLGDSALYLCASSLAPEISNEKLFFGSGTQLSVL.

The chain is built from TRBV28 and TRBJ2-3, with 12 bases identical to TRBD2. Germline V gives CDR1 MDHEN, CDR2 SYDVKM. V was clipped by 4 bases and J by 0 bases; unmatched bases: 2. The CDR3 totals 16 residues. The CDR3 region is CASSSTSGRSTDTQYF. The CDR3 DNA follows: TGTGCCAGCAGTTCAACTAGCGGGAGGAGCACAGATACGCAGTATTTT.

The chain couples TRBV5-1 to TRBJ2-5, with 10 bases lining up with TRBD2. The CDR3 totals 17 residues. Germline V lookup: CDR1 SGHRS, CDR2 YFSETQ. V gave up 0 bases and J gave up 5 bases; unmatched junction bases: 10. DNA for the CDR3: TGCGCCAGCAGCTTGGCGGCGGTTTCTAGCGGGAGTGAGACCCAGTACTTC. This codes for CASSLAAVSSGSETQYF.

This clone was counted between two and nine times. The chain couples TRBV18 to TRBJ2-7, with a weak D call TRBD1 (7 bases). Germline values: CDR1 KGHSH, CDR2 LQKENI. V was trimmed by 3 bases and J by 2 bases, leaving 14 bases between them. The CDR3 is made up of 15 amino acids. The CDR3 DNA sequence: TGTGCCAGCTCACCTCAGGGGGGAACGGCCTACGAGCAGTACTTC. Amino acids: CASSPQGGTAYEQYF. The whole variable domain, filled in from reference TRBV18 and TRBJ2-7, reads NAGVMQNPRHLVRRRGQEARLRCSPMKGHSHVYWYRQLPEEGLKFMVYLQKENIIDESGMPKERFSAEFPKEGPSILRIQQVVRGDSAAYFCASSPQGGTAYEQYFGPGTRLTVT.

The chain couples TRBV29-1 to TRBJ2-5; 9 positions match TRBD1. CDR3 length: 12 amino acids. Per germline, CDR1 SQVTM and CDR2 ANQGSEA. V trimming: 7 bases; J trimming: 2 bases; junction bases outside the gene matches: 2. The CDR3 sequence: CSATGGQETQYF. The CDR3 DNA follows: TGCAGCGCGACAGGGGGTCAAGAGACCCAGTACTTC.

The gene calls are TRBV5-4 and TRBJ2-7, with 13 nucleotides matching TRBD2. Germline-derived CDR1 and CDR2 are SGHNT and YYREEE (reference sequence). The trim removed 4 bases at V and 3 bases at J, leaving 4 bases unmatched. The CDR3 is made up of 15 amino acids. CDR3: CASSTGLAGVYEQYF. The CDR3 DNA sequence: TGTGCCAGCAGCACCGGACTAGCGGGGGTCTACGAGCAGTACTTC.

This CDR3 is CASSFLGRDGYTF. CDR3 DNA sequence: TGTGCCAGCAGCTTTCTGGGGCGAGATGGCTACACCTTC. The chain uses TRBV5-6 and TRBJ1-2, with a possible D match to TRBD1 (5 bases). The germline V gene encodes CDR1 SGHDT and CDR2 YYEEEE. Trimming stripped 2 bases from V and 6 bases from J, with 11 bases between. The CDR3 is 13 amino acids.

The chain employs TRBV27 and TRBJ1-6, with 10 bases identical to TRBD1. From germline, CDR1 is MNHEY and CDR2 SMNVEV (reference sequence). After removal of 5 bases from V and 9 bases from J, the junction contained 7 bases not matched to a gene. The CDR3 is 15 amino acids. The CDR3 DNA is TGTGCCAGCAGTCTCACGGGACAGGGGAGTTCACCCCTCCACTTT. As protein: CASSLTGQGSSPLHF.